This T cell receptor (beta chain) appears in the sequencing data of a study of STAT3 mutations in large granular lymphocyte leukemia (dated by TCRdb to about 2019). In the study overall: Canonical activating STAT3 mutations were detected in roughly half of the longitudinally sequenced T-LGLL patients. One or more immunosuppressive therapy regimens were given to more than half of T-LGLL patients, and hematologic response was seen in about 43% of the treated patients. To reconstruct clonal hierarchy and dynamics, serial deep sequencing of TCRbeta CDR3 and STAT3 was performed in patients with T-cell large granular lymphocyte leukemia. From an initial cohort of a few hundred LGL patients, 20 or so representative T-LGLL cases were selected for longitudinal TCRbeta and STAT3 sequencing. As controls, the study also included longitudinal sequencing of a couple of patients with natural killer LGL leukemia. For each patient, sequencing was performed at an average of 4 time points, with a range of 2 to 8 samplings. Overall study results and their limits: TCR clonotype switching after therapy was seen in about 30% of the 18 patients, with all newly emerging clones being STAT3 wild type. At least one immunodominant TCRbeta clonotype was present in every T-LGLL patient, and multiple immunodominant subclonotypes appeared in about half of the T-LGLL patients. Since codominant clonotypes persisted in some patients, a small but highly pathogenic clone may have gone undetected. Because no samples were available when a clone first appeared, clonal expansion was inferred from samplings taken at other points. Linking therapy response to changes in TCR clonal burden was complicated by variable intervals between samplings and by differing treatment regimens. Several patients had a dominant TCR clone burden greater than the STAT3 mutant burden, which suggests that the STAT3 mutation arose secondarily within a clone that had already expanded.

TCRbeta libraries were sequenced on an Illumina MiSeq, averaging around 41,000 productive templates per sample. Multiplex PCR amplification was used to generate TCRbeta CDR3 libraries with the immunoSEQ assay. In the authors' own workflow: Repertoire diversity was calculated as previously defined, and values close to 0 indicated extremely monoclonal samples. The source is immuneACCESS, and TCRdb retained only in-frame sequences with V and J called. Part of the clones is not carried over; for the studies checked, unresolved V genes explain less than half of this, and the remainder is unexplained. That table furnishes V, J and clone size, whereas the DNA furnished D and trimming. For this sample there are roughly 25,000 clones; 94% appear just once. The ten largest clones represent approximately 6.5% of the sample. Remarks on this clone: Its antigen is not yet known. No base-level quality is on record; no much larger clone is a single base apart.

The same DNA, extracted from blood mononuclear cells, served for both TCR sequencing and STAT3 sequencing. Via the germline V gene, CDR1 is SGHRS and CDR2 YFSETQ. V and J lose 4 bases and 1 base, and a span of 19 bases separates them. Reading from cysteine to phenylalanine, the CDR3 counts 17 amino acids. Left in the record is the CDR3 DNA by itself, 51 bases read in frame from the first base. The chain couples TRBV5-1 to TRBJ2-3; TRBD2 is perhaps the D gene, given 6 matching bases. The sequence came from a man in his forties with T-cell large granular lymphocyte leukemia. Some clones in this sample may be carry-over from other donors' samples. The age is the age at diagnosis. Sequenced input: peripheral blood mononuclear cells. The CDR3 has the sequence CASSRNPGELGTDTQYF. Read as DNA, the sequence is TGCGCCAGCAGCCGGAACCCGGGAGAACTGGGCACAGATACGCAGTATTTT.